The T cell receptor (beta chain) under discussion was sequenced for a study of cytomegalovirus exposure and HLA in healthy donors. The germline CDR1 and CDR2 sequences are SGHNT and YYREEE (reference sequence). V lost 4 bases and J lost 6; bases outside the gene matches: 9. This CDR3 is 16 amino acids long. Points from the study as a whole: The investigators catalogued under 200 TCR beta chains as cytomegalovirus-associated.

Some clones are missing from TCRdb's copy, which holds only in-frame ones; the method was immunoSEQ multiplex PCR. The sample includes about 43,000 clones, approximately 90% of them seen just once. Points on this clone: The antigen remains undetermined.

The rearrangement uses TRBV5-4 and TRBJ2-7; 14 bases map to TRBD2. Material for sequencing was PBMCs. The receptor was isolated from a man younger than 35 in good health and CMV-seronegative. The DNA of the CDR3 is TGTGCCAGCAGCCCCGGGACTAGCGGGAGAGGTGCCGAGCAGTACTTC. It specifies CASSPGTSGRGAEQYF.